The 21 T cell receptor beta chains in this list originate from one sample, sequenced in a study of cytomegalovirus exposure and HLA in healthy donors. Profiled with immunoSEQ multiplex PCR; TCRdb holds only in-frame clones, not every one. This table has under 140,000 clones, around nine tenths appearing once. Sequencing was performed on PBMCs. The receptors derive from a woman aged 18-29 years in good health and CMV-seronegative.

This clone was detected once. The CDR3 coding sequence is TGTGCCAGCAGTTACCACGGACAGGGAGGAAAGGGCTACACCTTC. Residues: CASSYHGQGGKGYTF. The chain joins TRBV27 to TRBJ1-2; 8 bases match TRBD1. The germline V gene has CDR1 MNHEY and CDR2 SMNVEV (reference sequence). The CDR3 is 15 amino acids. V trimming: 4 bases; J trimming: 8 bases; junction bases outside the gene matches: 12.

The chain has TRBV27 and TRBJ2-7; 8 nucleotides align to TRBD2. V lost 6 bases and J lost 3; bases outside the gene matches: 10. The CDR3 has 15 amino acids. From germline, CDR1 is MNHEY and CDR2 SMNVEV (reference sequence). DNA for the CDR3: TGTGCCAGCAGCCGGGGGGGCGGGGGGATCTACGAGCAGTACTTC. It is translated as CASSRGGGGIYEQYF.

This clone was counted between two and nine times. The chain couples TRBV4-1 to TRBJ1-5; no firm D call. The germline CDR1 and CDR2 sequences are MGHRA and YSYEKL. The CDR3 has 15 amino acids. V gave up 4 bases and J gave up 6 bases, with 16 bases separating them. CDR3 residues: CASSPGLNARQPQHF. As DNA, the CDR3 is TGCGCCAGCAGCCCCGGTTTAAACGCCCGTCAGCCCCAGCATTTT.

The chain has TRBV18 and TRBJ2-3, with D possibly being TRBD1 (5 bases). CDR3 length: 15 residues. Looked up from germline, CDR1 is KGHSH and CDR2 is LQKENI. The V end lost 4 bases, the J end lost 4 bases, and 15 bases lay between the germline ends. In nucleotides, the CDR3 is TGTGCCAGCTCACGGACGACAGTCCTCCCAGATACGCAGTATTTT. The encoded protein is CASSRTTVLPDTQYF.

J is TRBJ1-4 and V is TRBV28; D is undetermined. The CDR3 is 15 residues long. Deletions cut 3 bases from V and 7 bases from J, with 15 bases between. CDR1 and CDR2 (germline): MDHEN, SYDVKM. Written as DNA, the CDR3 is TGTGCCAGCAGTTTGGATCAGGTAGAAGGTGAAAAACTGTTTTTT. Translated: CASSLDQVEGEKLFF.

This clone showed up just a few times. The chain couples TRBV6-1 to TRBJ2-7, with D unclear. There are 12 residues in the CDR3. Germline CDR1 MNHNS, CDR2 SASEGT. Trimming took 8 bases from V and 7 from J, leaving 15 bases between them. The CDR3 coding sequence is TGTGCCAGCGGCAGGCTGAAGAGTGAGCAGTACTTC. Amino acid sequence: CASGRLKSEQYF.

The chain recombines TRBV28 with TRBJ2-7; 7 bases agree with TRBD1. CDR1 is MDHEN and CDR2 is SYDVKM in the germline V gene. This CDR3 spans 14 amino acids. The J segment lost 3 bases and the V segment lost 5 bases, leaving 7 bases of the junction unmatched. This CDR3 is CASSIPGQSYEQYF. In nucleotides, the CDR3 is TGTGCCAGCAGTATACCGGGACAGAGCTACGAGCAGTACTTC.

The rearrangement uses TRBV6-5 and TRBJ2-3, with 7 bases matching TRBD1. This CDR3 contains 15 residues. V lost 5 bases, J lost 7 bases, and 12 bases stayed unmatched. From germline, CDR1 is MNHEY and CDR2 SVGAGI. The CDR3 DNA reads TGTGCCAGCAGTCACCGGACAGGCTACGGTAATACGCAGTATTTT. Translated, it gives CASSHRTGYGNTQYF.

The chain uses TRBV15 and TRBJ2-7, with D possibly TRBD1 on 6 matching bases. Looked up from germline, CDR1 is LNHNV and CDR2 is YYDKDF (reference sequence). The CDR3 is 15 amino acids. Trimming cost V 0 bases and J 4 bases, with 13 bases left between them. The CDR3 is CATSRDNTGWYEQYF. In DNA form, the CDR3 reads TGTGCCACCAGCAGAGATAACACAGGGTGGTACGAGCAGTACTTC.

The chain employs TRBV10-2 and TRBJ2-3; D might be TRBD1 (6 bases). The germline gives CDR1 WSHSY, CDR2 SAAADI. Trimming pared 0 bases from V and 0 bases from J, leaving 10 bases between. This CDR3 has 16 amino acids. Here the CDR3 DNA reads TGCGCCAGCAGTGAGTCCCAGGGGTTTAGCACAGATACGCAGTATTTT. This gives the protein CASSESQGFSTDTQYF.

V and J are TRBV27 and TRBJ1-4; 10 bases agree with TRBD1. Germline trimming cut 1 base from V and 6 bases from J; bases unmatched to any gene: 2. This CDR3 contains 15 residues. Germline V CDR1 and CDR2: MNHEY, SMNVEV (reference sequence). The CDR3 DNA is TGTGCCAGCAGTTTATTCGGGACAGGGGATGAAAAACTGTTTTTT. This codes for CASSLFGTGDEKLFF.

This chain connects TRBV7-2 to TRBJ1-2; possible D gene TRBD1, 5 bases. CDR1 and CDR2 (germline): SGHTA, FQGNSA. V was trimmed by 5 bases and J by 4 bases, leaving 8 bases between them. The CDR3 loop spans 12 amino acids. The CDR3 DNA reads as TGTGCCAGCAGCGGGAGGGGCTATGGCTACACCTTC. Translating gives CASSGRGYGYTF.

V gene TRBV6-1 combines with J gene TRBJ2-5; possible D gene TRBD1, 6 bases. Trimming shortened V by 5 bases and J by 2 bases, and 12 bases separated the two germline ends. CDR3 length: 14 amino acids. CDR1 is MNHNS, CDR2 SASEGT, per germline. The CDR3 sequence is CASSRTVAQETQYF. The CDR3 DNA reads as TGTGCCAGCAGTCGGACAGTAGCACAAGAGACCCAGTACTTC.

The gene calls are TRBV19 and TRBJ1-1, with D possibly TRBD1 on 5 matching bases. The CDR3 is 11 amino acids. Germline CDR1 and CDR2: LNHDA and SQIVND (reference sequence). V shed 6 bases and J shed 8 bases, with 10 bases lying between them. CDR3 protein: CASRDNKEAFF. The CDR3 coding sequence is TGTGCCAGTAGGGACAATAAGGAAGCTTTCTTT.

J is TRBJ1-5 and V is TRBV12-5; no clear D. This CDR3 comprises 18 residues. CDR1 is LGHNT and CDR2 is FRNRAP in the germline V gene. The germline V and J ends were trimmed by 4 bases and 0 bases, with 19 bases remaining between them. DNA of the CDR3: TGTGCTAGTGGTTCCCCGATGCGCCGGTCGTATAGCAATCAGCCCCAGCATTTT. Translation gives CASGSPMRRSYSNQPQHF.

This chain connects TRBV30 to TRBJ1-5; tentatively, D is TRBD1 (6 bases). This CDR3 contains 13 residues. CDR1 is GTSNPN and CDR2 is SVGIG in the germline V gene (reference sequence). Deletions cut 5 bases from V and 5 bases from J, with 13 bases between. The CDR3 loop reads CAWGVGADQPQHF. The CDR3 DNA follows: TGTGCCTGGGGGGTGGGGGCAGATCAGCCCCAGCATTTT. Filled out from reference TRBV30 and TRBJ1-5, the complete variable domain reads SQTIHQWPATLVQPVGSPLSLECTVEGTSNPNLYWYRQAAGRGLQLLFYSVGIGQISSEVPQNLSASRPQDRQFILSSKKLLLSDSGFYLCAWGVGADQPQHFGDGTRLSIL.

The chain recombines TRBV2 with TRBJ1-6, with 8 bases matching TRBD1. This CDR3 is 15 amino acids long. Germline CDR1 reads SNHLY; CDR2 reads FYNNEI. Unmatched junction bases numbered 3, after V lost 6 bases and J lost 2 bases. The CDR3 bases are TGTGCCAGCAGGGACAGGGTGGCCTATAATTCACCCCTCCACTTT. Protein: CASRDRVAYNSPLHF.

J is TRBJ2-3 and V is TRBV30, with a possible D match to TRBD2 (7 bases). The V gene's germline CDR1 is GTSNPN and CDR2 SVGIG (reference sequence). The CDR3 runs 16 residues. The ends were cut back, 0 bases at V and 3 bases at J, with 16 bases in the middle. For the CDR3, the DNA is TGTGCCTGGAGTGTTTGGGAGGGGGGAAGGACAGATACGCAGTATTTT. Translation gives CAWSVWEGGRTDTQYF.

The chain carries TRBV5-1 and TRBJ2-5; maybe TRBD2 (5 bases). The CDR3 length is 15 residues. Trimming removed 0 bases from V and 2 bases from J, with 11 bases in between. Germline loops: CDR1 SGHRS, CDR2 YFSETQ. CDR3 nucleotides: TGCGCCAGCAGCTTGGATACGGGGAGACAAGAGACCCAGTACTTC. Translating gives CASSLDTGRQETQYF.

The V and J genes are TRBV4-3 and TRBJ1-2; 12 bases are a match to TRBD1. The length of the CDR3 is 14 residues. Germline CDR1 and CDR2: LGHNA and YSLEER. After removal of 3 bases from V and 6 bases from J, the junction contained 2 bases not matched to a gene. CDR3 protein: CASSQGQGAHGYTF. The CDR3 region has the DNA TGCGCCAGCAGCCAGGGACAGGGGGCGCATGGCTACACCTTC.

The CDR3 region is CASSRTLQGEEKLFF. CDR3 sequence (DNA): TGTGCCAGCAGCCGAACGCTACAGGGAGAGGAAAAACTGTTTTTT. J is TRBJ1-4 and V is TRBV6-4; D might be TRBD1 (6 bases). CDR3 length equals 15 residues. The V end lost 6 bases, the J end lost 8 bases, and 19 bases lay between the germline ends. CDR1 MRHNA and CDR2 SNTAGT come from the germline V gene.